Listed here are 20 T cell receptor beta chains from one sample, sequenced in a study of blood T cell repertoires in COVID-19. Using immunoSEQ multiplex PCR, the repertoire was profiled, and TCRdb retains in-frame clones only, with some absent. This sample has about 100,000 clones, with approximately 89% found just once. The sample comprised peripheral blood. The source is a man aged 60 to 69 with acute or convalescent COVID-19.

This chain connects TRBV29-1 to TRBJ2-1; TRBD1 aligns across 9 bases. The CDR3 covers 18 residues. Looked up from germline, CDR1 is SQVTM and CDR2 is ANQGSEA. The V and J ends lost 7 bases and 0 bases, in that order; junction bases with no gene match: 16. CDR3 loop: CSAAPYRGTGNSYNEQFF. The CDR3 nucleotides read TGCAGCGCTGCTCCCTACCGCGGGACAGGGAACTCCTACAATGAGCAGTTCTTC.

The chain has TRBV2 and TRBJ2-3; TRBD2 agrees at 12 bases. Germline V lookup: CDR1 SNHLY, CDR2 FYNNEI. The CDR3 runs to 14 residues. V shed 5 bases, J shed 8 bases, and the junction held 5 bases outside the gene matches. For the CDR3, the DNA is TGTGCCAGCAGTTGGACTAGCGGGACCGGTACGCAGTATTTT. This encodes CASSWTSGTGTQYF.

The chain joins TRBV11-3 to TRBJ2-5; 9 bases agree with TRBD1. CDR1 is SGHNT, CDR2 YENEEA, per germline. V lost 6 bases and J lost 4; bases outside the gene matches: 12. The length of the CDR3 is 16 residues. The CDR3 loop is CASRLGQGSRGETQYF. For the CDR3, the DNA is TGTGCCAGCAGACTTGGACAGGGGTCCCGAGGAGAGACCCAGTACTTC. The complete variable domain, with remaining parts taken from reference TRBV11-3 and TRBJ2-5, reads EAGVVQSPRYKIIEKKQPVAFWCNPISGHNTLYWYLQNLGQGPELLIRYENEEAVDDSQLPKDRFSAERLKGVDSTLKIQPAELGDSAVYLCASRLGQGSRGETQYFGPGTRLLVL.

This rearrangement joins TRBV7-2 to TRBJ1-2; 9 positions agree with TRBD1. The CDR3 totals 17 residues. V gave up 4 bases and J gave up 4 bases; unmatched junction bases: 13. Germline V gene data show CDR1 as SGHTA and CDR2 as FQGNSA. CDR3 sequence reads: CASSSSRDRDKGYGYTF. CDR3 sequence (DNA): TGTGCCAGCAGCTCGTCCCGGGACAGGGATAAGGGCTATGGCTACACCTTC. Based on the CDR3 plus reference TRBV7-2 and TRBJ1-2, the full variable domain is GAGVSQSPSNKVTEKGKDVELRCDPISGHTALYWYRQSLGQGLEFLIYFQGNSAPDKSGLPSDRFSAERTGGSVSTLTIQRTQQEDSAVYLCASSSSRDRDKGYGYTFGSGTRLTVV.

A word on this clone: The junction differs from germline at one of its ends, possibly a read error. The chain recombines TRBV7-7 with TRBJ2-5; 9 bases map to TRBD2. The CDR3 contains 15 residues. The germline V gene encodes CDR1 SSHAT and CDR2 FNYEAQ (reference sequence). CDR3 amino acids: CASSLGAGGGETQYF. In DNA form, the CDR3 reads TGTGCTAGCAGCTTAGGAGCGGGGGGAGGAGAGACCCAGTACTTC.

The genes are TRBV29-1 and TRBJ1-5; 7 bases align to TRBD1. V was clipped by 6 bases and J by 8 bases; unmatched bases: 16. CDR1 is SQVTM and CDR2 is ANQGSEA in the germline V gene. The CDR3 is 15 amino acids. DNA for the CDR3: TGCAGCGTAAAAGTCTACAGGGGTCCCCAAGAGCCCCAGCATTTT. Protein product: CSVKVYRGPQEPQHF. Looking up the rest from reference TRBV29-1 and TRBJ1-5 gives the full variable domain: SAVISQKPSRDICQRGTSLTIQCQVDSQVTMMFWYRQQPGQSLTLIATANQGSEATYESGFVIDKFPISRPNLTFSTLTVSNMSPEDSSIYLCSVKVYRGPQEPQHFGDGTRLSIL.

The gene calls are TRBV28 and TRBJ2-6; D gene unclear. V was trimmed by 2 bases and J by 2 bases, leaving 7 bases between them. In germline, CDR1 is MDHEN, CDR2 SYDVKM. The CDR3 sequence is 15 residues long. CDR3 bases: TGTGCCAGCAGTTTAACCAGTCCTGGGGCCAACGTCCTGACTTTC. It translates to CASSLTSPGANVLTF.

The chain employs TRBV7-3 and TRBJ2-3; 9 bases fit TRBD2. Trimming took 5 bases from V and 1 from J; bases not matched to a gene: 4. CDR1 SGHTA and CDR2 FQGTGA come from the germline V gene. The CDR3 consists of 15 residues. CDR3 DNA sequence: TGTGCCAGCAGCCGAGCGGGAGGAGGCACAGATACGCAGTATTTT. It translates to CASSRAGGGTDTQYF.

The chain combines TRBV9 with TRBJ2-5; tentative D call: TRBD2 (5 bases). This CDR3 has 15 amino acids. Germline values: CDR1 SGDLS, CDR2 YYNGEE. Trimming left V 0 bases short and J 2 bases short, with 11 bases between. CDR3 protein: CASSVGGSAQETQYF. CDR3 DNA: TGTGCCAGCAGCGTAGGAGGTAGCGCGCAAGAGACCCAGTACTTC.

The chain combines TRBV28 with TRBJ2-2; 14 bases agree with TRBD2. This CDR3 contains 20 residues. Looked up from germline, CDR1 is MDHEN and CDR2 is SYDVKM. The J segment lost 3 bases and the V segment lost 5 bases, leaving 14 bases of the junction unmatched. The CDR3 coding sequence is TGTGCCAGCAGTCCCGTTCTACCGACTAGCGGGAGGGCCTACACCGGGGAGCTGTTTTTT. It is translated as CASSPVLPTSGRAYTGELFF.

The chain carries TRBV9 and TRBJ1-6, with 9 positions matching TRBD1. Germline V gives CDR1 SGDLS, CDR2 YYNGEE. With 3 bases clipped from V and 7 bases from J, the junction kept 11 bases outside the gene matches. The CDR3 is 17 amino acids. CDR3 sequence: CASSEGRGQGINSPLHF. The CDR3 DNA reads TGTGCCAGCAGCGAGGGGAGAGGACAGGGGATAAATTCACCCCTCCACTTT.

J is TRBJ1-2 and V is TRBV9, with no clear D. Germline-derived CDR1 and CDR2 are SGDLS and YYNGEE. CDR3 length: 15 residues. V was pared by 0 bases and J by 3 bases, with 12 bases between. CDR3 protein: CASSVATTGDYGYTF. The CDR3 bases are TGTGCCAGCAGCGTAGCTACGACGGGAGACTATGGCTACACCTTC.

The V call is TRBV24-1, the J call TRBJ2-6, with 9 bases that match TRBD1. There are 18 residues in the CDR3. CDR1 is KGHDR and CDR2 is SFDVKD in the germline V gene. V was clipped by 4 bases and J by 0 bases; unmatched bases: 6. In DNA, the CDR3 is TGTGCCACCAGTGAAGAACCGGGACAGGGCTCTGGGGCCAACGTCCTGACTTTC. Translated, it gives CATSEEPGQGSGANVLTF.

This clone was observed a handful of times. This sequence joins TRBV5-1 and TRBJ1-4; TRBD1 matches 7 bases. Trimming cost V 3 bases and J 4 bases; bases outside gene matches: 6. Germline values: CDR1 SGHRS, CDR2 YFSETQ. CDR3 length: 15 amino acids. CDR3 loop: CASSSTGSINEKLFF. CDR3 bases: TGCGCCAGCAGCTCGACAGGGTCCATTAATGAAAAACTGTTTTTT.

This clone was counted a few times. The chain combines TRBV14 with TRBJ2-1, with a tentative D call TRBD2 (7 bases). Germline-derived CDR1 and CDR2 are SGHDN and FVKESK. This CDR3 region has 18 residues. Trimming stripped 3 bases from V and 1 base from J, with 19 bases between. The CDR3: CASSQGASSGHSYNEQFF. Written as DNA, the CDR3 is TGTGCCAGCAGCCAGGGGGCTTCTAGCGGCCATTCCTACAATGAGCAGTTCTTC.

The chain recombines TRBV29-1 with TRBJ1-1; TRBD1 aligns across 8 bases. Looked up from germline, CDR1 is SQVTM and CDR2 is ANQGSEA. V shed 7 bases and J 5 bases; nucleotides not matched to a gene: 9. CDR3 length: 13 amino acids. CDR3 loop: CSALTGEETEAFF. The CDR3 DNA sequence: TGCAGCGCACTGACAGGGGAAGAAACTGAAGCTTTCTTT.

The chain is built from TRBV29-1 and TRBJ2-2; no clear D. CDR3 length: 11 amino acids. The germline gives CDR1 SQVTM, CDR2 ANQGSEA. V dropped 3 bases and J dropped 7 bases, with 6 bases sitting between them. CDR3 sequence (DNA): TGCAGCGTTGAGCAGCGCGGGGAGCTGTTTTTT. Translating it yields CSVEQRGELFF.

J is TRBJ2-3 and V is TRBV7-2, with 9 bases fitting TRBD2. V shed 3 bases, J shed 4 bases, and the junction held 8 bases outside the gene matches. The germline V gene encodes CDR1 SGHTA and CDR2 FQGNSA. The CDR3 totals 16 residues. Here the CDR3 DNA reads TGTGCCAGCAGCTTCCGCCGCGTAGCGGGAGCAGATACGCAGTATTTT. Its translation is CASSFRRVAGADTQYF.

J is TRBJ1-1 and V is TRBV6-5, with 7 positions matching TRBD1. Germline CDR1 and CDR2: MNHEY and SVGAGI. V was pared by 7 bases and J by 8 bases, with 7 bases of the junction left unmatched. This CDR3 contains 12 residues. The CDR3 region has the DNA TGTGCCAGCAAAGAAGGGGGCGTCGAAGCTTTCTTT. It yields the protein CASKEGGVEAFF.

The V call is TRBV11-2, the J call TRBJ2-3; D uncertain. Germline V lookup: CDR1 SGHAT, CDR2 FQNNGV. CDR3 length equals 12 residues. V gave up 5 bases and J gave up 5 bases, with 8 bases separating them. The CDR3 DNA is TGTGCCAGCAGCCCCAACAGAGATACGCAGTATTTT. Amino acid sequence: CASSPNRDTQYF.